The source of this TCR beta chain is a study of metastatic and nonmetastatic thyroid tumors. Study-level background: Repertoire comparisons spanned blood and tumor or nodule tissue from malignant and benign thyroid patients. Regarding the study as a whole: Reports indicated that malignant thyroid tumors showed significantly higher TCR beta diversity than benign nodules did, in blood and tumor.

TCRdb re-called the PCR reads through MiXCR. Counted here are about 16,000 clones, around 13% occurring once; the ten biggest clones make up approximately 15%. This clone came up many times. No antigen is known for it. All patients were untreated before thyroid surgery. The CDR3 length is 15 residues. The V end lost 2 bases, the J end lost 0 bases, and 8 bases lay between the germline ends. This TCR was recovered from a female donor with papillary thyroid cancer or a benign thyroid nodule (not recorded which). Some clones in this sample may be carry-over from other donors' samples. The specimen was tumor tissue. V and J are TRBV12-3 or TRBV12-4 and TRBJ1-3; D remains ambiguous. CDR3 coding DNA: TGTGCCAGCAGTTTAACGGTGAGCTCTGGAAACACCATATATTTT. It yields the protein CASSLTVSSGNTIYF.